A single sample is the source of the 16 T cell receptor beta chains below, sequenced in a study of blood T cell repertoires in COVID-19. Method: immunoSEQ multiplex PCR; TCRdb's copy keeps in-frame clones and lacks some. This table holds approximately 460,000 clones, roughly 89% found once. The sequenced sample was peripheral blood. Source of these receptors: a man younger than 35 with COVID-19, enrolled during active disease.

The count of this clone is one. V is TRBV7-3 and J is TRBJ2-1; 8 nucleotides match TRBD2. The CDR3 runs 16 residues. Germline trimming cut 3 bases from V and 3 bases from J; bases unmatched to any gene: 7. Germline lookup yields CDR1 SGHTA and CDR2 FQGTGA. CDR3 residues: CASSLGSGSHYNEQFF. The CDR3 nucleotides read TGTGCCAGCAGCTTGGGAAGCGGGAGCCACTACAATGAGCAGTTCTTC. Supplemented by reference TRBV7-3 and TRBJ2-1, the full variable domain reads GAGVSQTPSNKVTEKGKYVELRCDPISGHTALYWYRQSLGQGPEFLIYFQGTGAADDSGLPNDRFFAVRPEGSVSTLKIQRTERGDSAVYLCASSLGSGSHYNEQFFGPGTRLTVL.

This chain links TRBV4-2 with TRBJ1-1, with 7 bases identical to TRBD1. The V and J ends lost 5 bases and 10 bases, in that order; junction bases with no gene match: 7. CDR3 size: 12 residues. Germline assignment: CDR1 LGHNA and CDR2 YNFKEQ. The CDR3 coding sequence is TGTGCCAGCAGCTTAAGGGACAGTCGAGCTTTCTTT. Translated, it gives CASSLRDSRAFF.

In this sample, this clone turned up once. The V call is TRBV7-8, the J call TRBJ1-5; 12 bases match TRBD1. The CDR3 is 15 amino acids. CDR1 is SGHVS, CDR2 FQNEAQ, per germline. The ends lost 5 bases at V and 7 bases at J; junction bases unmatched: 6. The CDR3 coding sequence is TGTGCCAGCAGCCCAGGGACAGGGGGCTCACAGCCCCAGCATTTT. Translated: CASSPGTGGSQPQHF.

CDR3 DNA sequence: TGTGCCAGCAGCTTTCCGGGGTCTGGGGCCAACGTCCTGACTTTC. Its translation: CASSFPGSGANVLTF. The genes are TRBV11-2 and TRBJ2-6; D is perhaps TRBD2 (5 bases). This CDR3 spans 15 amino acids. Trimming shortened V by 3 bases and J by 1 base, and 7 bases separated the two germline ends. Per the germline V gene, CDR1 is SGHAT and CDR2 is FQNNGV.

The gene calls are TRBV28 and TRBJ2-2; 9 bases agree with TRBD2. CDR3 size: 14 residues. CDR1 is MDHEN, CDR2 SYDVKM, per germline. V lost 5 bases and J lost 7; bases outside the gene matches: 5. The CDR3 coding sequence is TGTGCCAGCAGTACGGGACTAGCCGGCGGGGAGCTGTTTTTT. The encoded protein is CASSTGLAGGELFF.

The chain combines TRBV10-2 with TRBJ1-1; TRBD1 aligns across 7 bases. The CDR3 runs to 13 residues. Looked up from germline, CDR1 is WSHSY and CDR2 is SAAADI. Germline trimming cut 8 bases from V and 1 base from J; bases unmatched to any gene: 4. The CDR3 loop is CASWGQRNTEAFF. The DNA of the CDR3 is TGCGCCAGCTGGGGACAGCGGAACACTGAAGCTTTCTTT.

The chain recombines TRBV6-5 with TRBJ2-2; D perhaps matches TRBD2 (5 bases). With 3 bases removed from V and 5 bases from J, the gap between germline ends came to 7 bases. The germline V gene encodes CDR1 MNHEY and CDR2 SVGAGI. The CDR3 loop spans 13 amino acids. Here the CDR3 DNA reads TGTGCCAGCAGTTATTCGGGGACCGGGGAGCTGTTTTTT. Protein: CASSYSGTGELFF.

CDR3 sequence: CASGPTSGGGIGLAEQYF. The CDR3 region has the DNA TGTGCCAGCGGACCCACTAGCGGGGGGGGGATCGGGCTAGCCGAGCAGTACTTC. The chain combines TRBV7-6 with TRBJ2-7; TRBD2 aligns across 13 bases. This CDR3 spans 18 amino acids. Germline lookup yields CDR1 SGHVS and CDR2 FNYEAQ. V lost 8 bases to trimming and J lost 6 bases; unmatched junction nucleotides: 19. The full variable domain, with the rest looked up from reference TRBV7-6 and TRBJ2-7, is GAGVSQSPRYKVTKRGQDVALRCDPISGHVSLYWYRQALGQGPEFLTYFNYEAQQDKSGLPNDRFSAERPEGSISTLTIQRTEQRDSAMYRCASGPTSGGGIGLAEQYFGPGTRLTVT.

The V gene is TRBV5-1, the J gene TRBJ1-4; the D gene is possibly TRBD1 (5 bases). V gave up 4 bases and J gave up 0 bases, with 13 bases separating them. The CDR3 is 16 amino acids. Germline V gene sequence: CDR1 SGHRS, CDR2 YFSETQ. Here the CDR3 DNA reads TGCGCCAGCAGCCCTGACAGCCGTGCAACTAATGAAAAACTGTTTTTT. Translating it yields CASSPDSRATNEKLFF.

J is TRBJ2-1 and V is TRBV6-5; 11 bases are shared with TRBD2. Trimming cost V 5 bases and J 4 bases; bases outside gene matches: 4. Germline-derived CDR1 and CDR2 are MNHEY and SVGAGI. This CDR3 region has 15 residues. The CDR3 DNA reads TGTGCCAGCAGTATAGCGGGAGGGTCTTACAATGAGCAGTTCTTC. Amino acid sequence: CASSIAGGSYNEQFF.

This clone was picked up a small number of times. The junction differs from germline at one of its ends, possibly a read error. The gene calls are TRBV28 and TRBJ1-2, with D possibly matching TRBD1 (5 bases). Germline V gene lookup returns CDR1 MDHEN and CDR2 SYDVKM. This CDR3 region has 14 residues. The CDR3 DNA reads TGTGCCAGCAGTCTATGGTCAGGGTACTATGGCTACACCTTC. It encodes CASSLWSGYYGYTF.

The J gene is TRBJ1-3, the V gene TRBV9; unclear D gene. The CDR3 has 16 residues. V was cut by 3 bases and J by 0 bases, with 13 bases left in between. The germline V gene has CDR1 SGDLS and CDR2 YYNGEE. The CDR3 DNA sequence: TGTGCCAGCAGCGCTAGCCCCACAGCCTCTGGAAACACCATATATTTT. This codes for CASSASPTASGNTIYF.

The chain employs TRBV5-4 and TRBJ2-1; possibly TRBD2 for D (6 bases). The V end lost 0 bases, the J end lost 6 bases, and 16 bases lay between the germline ends. The CDR3 consists of 16 residues. CDR1 SGHNT and CDR2 YYREEE come from the germline V gene (reference sequence). The CDR3 DNA reads TGTGCCAGCAGCTTGGCACCGGGACTTGGGGGCAATGAGCAGTTCTTC. Translated: CASSLAPGLGGNEQFF.

The genes are TRBV5-1 and TRBJ1-3, with a possible D match to TRBD1 (6 bases). Germline V CDR1 and CDR2: SGHRS, YFSETQ. The CDR3 has 15 amino acids. V was shortened by 5 bases and J by 4 bases, with 16 bases between the two germline ends. The CDR3 sequence is CASRGDILLGNTIYF. Here the CDR3 DNA reads TGCGCCAGCAGGGGGGACATCCTATTAGGAAACACCATATATTTT.

The chain has TRBV5-5 and TRBJ1-1, with TRBD1 matching 7 bases. The CDR3 contains 13 residues. Germline CDR1 and CDR2: SGHKS and YYEKEE (reference sequence). Unmatched junction bases numbered 5, after V lost 2 bases and J lost 7 bases. This CDR3 reads CASSFTGAGEAFF. Here the CDR3 DNA reads TGTGCCAGCAGCTTTACAGGGGCGGGTGAAGCTTTCTTT.

V gene TRBV5-1 combines with J gene TRBJ2-7; D is possibly TRBD1 (6 bases). The germline CDR1 and CDR2 sequences are SGHRS and YFSETQ. V shed 2 bases and J shed 7 bases, with 16 bases lying between them. There are 14 residues in the CDR3. The DNA for the CDR3 is TGCGCCAGCAGCTTAACAGGGCCCCGGGTAGAGCAGTACTTC. Amino acids: CASSLTGPRVEQYF.